Shown below are 21 T cell receptor beta chains from a single sample sequenced in a study of shared clonotypes between healthy human individuals. TCRdb's copy holds only in-frame clones and misses some; the assay was immunoSEQ multiplex PCR. The data show approximately 2.5 million clones, 80% to 95% seen once. What was sequenced was naive CD4+ T cells from PBMCs. Regarding subset: CD45RA+ positively selected. The receptor source for this set is a man between 18 and 29 years old in good health. Some clones in this sample may be carry-over from other donors' samples.

Worth noting for this clone: Other DNA sequences from this sample encode an identical CDR3 as well. V is TRBV7-3 and J is TRBJ2-1; TRBD2 matches at 10 bases. Germline-derived CDR1 and CDR2 are SGHTA and FQGTGA. The CDR3 spans 15 residues. V shed 2 bases and J 7 bases; nucleotides not matched to a gene: 5. The CDR3 nucleotides are TGTGCCAGCAGCTTACTAGCGGGAGTGGGGAATGAGCAGTTCTTC. This codes for CASSLLAGVGNEQFF. The whole variable domain, remainder taken from reference TRBV7-3 and TRBJ2-1, is GAGVSQTPSNKVTEKGKYVELRCDPISGHTALYWYRQSLGQGPEFLIYFQGTGAADDSGLPNDRFFAVRPEGSVSTLKIQRTERGDSAVYLCASSLLAGVGNEQFFGPGTRLTVL.

The chain links TRBV14 to TRBJ2-2; 10 bases fit TRBD1. The CDR3 contains 13 residues. Germline CDR1 and CDR2: SGHDN and FVKESK. Germline trimming cut 4 bases from V and 15 bases from J; bases unmatched to any gene: 8. The CDR3 loop reads CASSPIDRGLLFF. In nucleotides, the CDR3 is TGTGCCAGCAGCCCTATCGACAGGGGGCTTTTGTTTTTT. The full variable domain, rest sourced from reference TRBV14 and TRBJ2-2, is EAGVTQFPSHSVIEKGQTVTLRCDPISGHDNLYWYRRVMGKEIKFLLHFVKESKQDESGMPNNRFLAERTGGTYSTLKVQPAELEDSGVYFCASSPIDRGLLFFGEGSRLTVL.

This chain connects TRBV29-1 to TRBJ2-1; 10 bases map to TRBD2. The germline V gene encodes CDR1 SQVTM and CDR2 ANQGSEA. This CDR3 region has 16 residues. V was pared by 2 bases and J by 0 bases, with 4 bases of the junction left unmatched. CDR3 in amino acids: CSVERGTSDSYNEQFF. The CDR3 region has the DNA TGCAGCGTTGAAAGGGGGACTAGCGACTCCTACAATGAGCAGTTCTTC.

Notes on this clone: The sample has other DNA sequences that encode this CDR3 too. The chain carries TRBV28 and TRBJ1-2; no definite D call. CDR1 MDHEN and CDR2 SYDVKM come from the germline V gene. V dropped 4 bases and J dropped 2 bases, with 14 bases sitting between them. The CDR3 runs 15 residues. The CDR3 loop reads CASSSAGSRNYGYTF. CDR3 nucleotides: TGTGCCAGCAGTTCCGCAGGCTCTAGGAACTATGGCTACACCTTC.

The V call is TRBV6-5, the J call TRBJ1-4; no clear D gene. The CDR3 sequence is 14 residues long. V was trimmed by 8 bases and J by 8 bases, leaving 18 bases between them. Germline lookup yields CDR1 MNHEY and CDR2 SVGAGI. Written as DNA, the CDR3 is TGTGCCAGCGGACTAGGGAGGGTTGGAGAAAAACTGTTTTTT. Translated, it gives CASGLGRVGEKLFF.

This chain links TRBV28 with TRBJ2-7; 8 nucleotides align to TRBD1. The germline gives CDR1 MDHEN, CDR2 SYDVKM. V dropped 5 bases and J dropped 7; count of bases not matched to a gene: 7. This CDR3 contains 13 residues. The DNA for the CDR3 is TGTGCCAGCAGTCCGACAGGGGCACCAGAGCAGTACTTC. It codes for CASSPTGAPEQYF.

V is TRBV7-2 and J is TRBJ1-2, with TRBD1 as a possible D gene (6 bases). CDR3 length: 14 amino acids. Germline V lookup: CDR1 SGHTA, CDR2 FQGNSA. V was pared by 3 bases and J by 4 bases, with 12 bases between. The CDR3 DNA follows: TGTGCCAGCAGCTTGAACAGGGTCACCTATGGCTACACCTTC. Residues: CASSLNRVTYGYTF. Drawing the rest from reference TRBV7-2 and TRBJ1-2, the complete variable domain is GAGVSQSPSNKVTEKGKDVELRCDPISGHTALYWYRQSLGQGLEFLIYFQGNSAPDKSGLPSDRFSAERTGGSVSTLTIQRTQQEDSAVYLCASSLNRVTYGYTFGSGTRLTVV.

This clone was counted between two and nine times. The CDR3: CASSFRGDVTEAFF. CDR3 DNA sequence: TGTGCCAGCAGTTTCAGGGGCGACGTCACTGAAGCTTTCTTT. V gene TRBV27 combines with J gene TRBJ1-1, with D possibly being TRBD1 (6 bases). The CDR3 runs to 14 residues. CDR1 is MNHEY, CDR2 SMNVEV, per germline (reference sequence). Trimming took off 3 bases at V and 4 bases at J, with 12 bases between the two ends.

The chain has TRBV5-1 and TRBJ2-1; D remains ambiguous. This CDR3 spans 17 amino acids. Germline values: CDR1 SGHRS, CDR2 YFSETQ. Trimming cost V 0 bases and J 5 bases, with 18 bases left between them. Here the CDR3 reads CASSLASRALKDNEQFF. The CDR3 nucleotides are TGCGCCAGCAGCTTGGCTAGTAGGGCACTTAAAGACAATGAGCAGTTCTTC.

This clone was counted once. The chain carries TRBV19 and TRBJ2-2; 7 positions agree with TRBD2. Germline V gene data show CDR1 as LNHDA and CDR2 as SQIVND (reference sequence). Trimming removed 4 bases from V and 11 bases from J; junction bases left unmatched: 10. This CDR3 contains 14 residues. The CDR3, as DNA: TGTGCCAGTAGTAACCCCGGGGGGAGGGTAGAGCTGTTTTTT. Residues: CASSNPGGRVELFF. Variable domain in full (rest from reference TRBV19 and TRBJ2-2): DGGITQSPKYLFRKEGQNVTLSCEQNLNHDAMYWYRQDPGQGLRLIYYSQIVNDFQKGDIAEGYSVSREKKESFPLTVTSAQKNPTAFYLCASSNPGGRVELFFGEGSRLTVL.

This chain uses TRBV7-8 with TRBJ2-5, with D perhaps TRBD1 or TRBD2 (6 bases each). V lost 6 bases, J lost 5 bases, and 25 bases lay in between. The CDR3 runs to 17 residues. Germline loops: CDR1 SGHVS, CDR2 FQNEAQ. The CDR3 loop reads CASSGERQVGSMETQYF. CDR3 bases: TGTGCCAGCAGTGGAGAAAGACAGGTCGGGAGCATGGAGACCCAGTACTTC.

The rearrangement links TRBV6-4 to TRBJ2-1; 10 nucleotides align to TRBD2. The germline V gene has CDR1 MRHNA and CDR2 SNTAGT. This CDR3 has 14 residues. After removal of 5 bases from V and 10 bases from J, the junction contained 8 bases not matched to a gene. CDR3 nucleotides: TGTGCCAGCAGTACTAGCGGGAACCCTGGGGAGCAGTTCTTC. This gives the protein CASSTSGNPGEQFF.

V gene TRBV27 combines with J gene TRBJ2-7; TRBD2 agrees at 7 bases. Losses at the gene ends were 2 bases for V and 0 bases for J; bases not matched to a gene: 7. Germline V gene data show CDR1 as MNHEY and CDR2 as SMNVEV (reference sequence). CDR3 size: 16 residues. Here the CDR3 reads CASSLTTSSGSYEQYF. As DNA, the CDR3 is TGTGCCAGCAGTTTAACCACATCTAGCGGCTCCTACGAGCAGTACTTC.

V and J are TRBV7-3 and TRBJ2-4; 7 nucleotides align to TRBD1. The CDR3 is 13 amino acids. Germline V gene lookup returns CDR1 SGHTA and CDR2 FQGTGA. The V segment lost 1 base and the J segment 6 bases; nucleotides outside the gene matches: 0. The CDR3 spells CASSLNRGNIQYF. The DNA of the CDR3 is TGTGCCAGCAGCTTAAACAGGGGAAACATTCAGTACTTC.

As regards this clone: In the same sample, other DNA sequences code for this CDR3. This chain connects TRBV6-6 to TRBJ1-5; D uncertain. V lost 6 bases, J lost 1 base, and 4 bases lay in between. CDR1 and CDR2 (germline): MNHNY, SVGAGI (reference sequence). The CDR3 is 12 amino acids. The CDR3 protein is CASRGSNQPQHF. In DNA form, the CDR3 reads TGTGCCAGCAGAGGAAGCAATCAGCCCCAGCATTTT.

Worth noting for this clone: The germline gene is not matched at one end of the junction; a read error may be the cause. Other DNA sequences of this sample code for an identical CDR3. This sequence joins TRBV5-1 and TRBJ1-1; TRBD1 agrees at 9 bases. Per the germline V gene, CDR1 is SGHRS and CDR2 is YFSETQ. CDR3 length: 13 residues. The CDR3 DNA reads as TGCGCCAGCACCTTGACAGGGGGCACTGAAGCTTTCTTT. Translated: CASTLTGGTEAFF.

Remarks on this clone: This same CDR3 is encoded by further DNA sequences in the sample. The chain is built from TRBV5-5 and TRBJ2-3; TRBD1 matches 7 bases. The CDR3 loop spans 13 amino acids. Germline V lookup: CDR1 SGHKS, CDR2 YYEKEE (reference sequence). V shed 1 base and J 6 bases; nucleotides not matched to a gene: 2. CDR3 nucleotide sequence: TGTGCCAGCAGCTTGACAGGGGCCGATACGCAGTATTTT. Translated, it gives CASSLTGADTQYF.

This chain uses TRBV6-1 with TRBJ2-5; D tentatively fits TRBD1 or TRBD2 (6 bases each). CDR1 and CDR2 from the germline V gene are MNHNS and SASEGT. The V and J ends lost 8 bases and 5 bases respectively, with 18 bases between them. There are 14 residues in the CDR3. The CDR3, as DNA: TGTGCCAGCTCGGGGGCGGGCGCGGGGGAGACCCAGTACTTC. It yields the protein CASSGAGAGETQYF.

The chain is built from TRBV5-1 and TRBJ1-1, with D possibly being TRBD1 (5 bases). The germline V gene encodes CDR1 SGHRS and CDR2 YFSETQ. The germline V and J ends were trimmed by 4 bases and 4 bases, with 14 bases remaining between them. The CDR3 extends over 14 amino acids. The CDR3: CASSTGLTGTEAFF. Here the CDR3 DNA reads TGCGCCAGCAGCACAGGTCTAACTGGCACTGAAGCTTTCTTT.

The gene calls are TRBV18 and TRBJ1-6; no reliable D call. Looked up from germline, CDR1 is KGHSH and CDR2 is LQKENI. The CDR3 covers 15 residues. V was shortened by 4 bases and J by 5 bases, with 12 bases between the two germline ends. The CDR3 protein is CASSRALPDNSPLHF. In DNA form, the CDR3 reads TGTGCCAGCTCACGGGCCCTACCCGATAATTCACCCCTCCACTTT. Complete variable domain (other parts from reference TRBV18 and TRBJ1-6): NAGVMQNPRHLVRRRGQEARLRCSPMKGHSHVYWYRQLPEEGLKFMVYLQKENIIDESGMPKERFSAEFPKEGPSILRIQQVVRGDSAAYFCASSRALPDNSPLHFGNGTRLTVT.

The chain joins TRBV19 to TRBJ2-2; 10 nucleotides align to TRBD2. V trimming: 3 bases; J trimming: 3 bases; junction bases outside the gene matches: 4. CDR1 and CDR2 (germline): LNHDA, SQIVND (reference sequence). The CDR3 has 16 amino acids. For the CDR3, the DNA is TGTGCCAGTAGTATCCGGCTAGCGGGGGACACCGGGGAGCTGTTTTTT. Amino acid sequence: CASSIRLAGDTGELFF.